This record concerns one TCR beta chain sequence. This record comes from a study of T cell responses to AZD1222 COVID-19 vaccine. The germline V gene encodes CDR1 SGHVS and CDR2 FNYEAQ. The CDR3 is 16 amino acids. Losses at the gene ends were 4 bases for V and 6 bases for J; bases not matched to a gene: 9. TCRdb's copy holds only in-frame clones and misses some; the assay was immunoSEQ multiplex PCR. The sample has 95,000 to 100,000 clones; 90% are singletons. Material: peripheral blood, obtained on day 0 of AZD1222 vaccination. The J gene is TRBJ2-1, the V gene TRBV7-6, with 10 positions matching TRBD2. The sequence was obtained from an adult in good health. CDR3: CASSSVAGGGGNEQFF. CDR3 coding DNA: TGTGCCAGCAGCTCGGTAGCGGGGGGAGGGGGCAATGAGCAGTTCTTC.